The present TCR beta chain was sequenced within a study of CD8 T cells in ankylosing spondylitis. MiXCR, applied by TCRdb to the 5' RACE reads, yields one record per CDR3 protein. The sample includes approximately 220,000 distinct CDR3 sequences, roughly a tenth seen only once; the top ten take roughly a fifth. With V trimmed by 6 bases and J by 6 bases, 8 bases remained unmatched. The CDR3 extends over 14 amino acids. Germline values: CDR1 MNHNS, CDR2 SASEGT. The TCR originated in a male donor with ankylosing spondylitis or in good health (not recorded which). The chain uses TRBV6-1 and TRBJ1-5; TRBD1 agrees at 7 bases. The sequenced sample consisted of blood, either unsorted or a sorted T cell fraction (not recorded which). The CDR3 reads CASSAPGTVQPQHF. The DNA for the CDR3 is TGTGCCAGCAGCGCCCCCGGGACAGTTCAGCCCCAGCATTTT.